A single sample is the source of the 18 T cell receptor beta chains below, sequenced in a study of blood T cell repertoires in COVID-19. Clones were read by immunoSEQ multiplex PCR, and TCRdb kept only the in-frame ones, dropping some. The sample yields some 41,000 clones, roughly 87% seen once. The sample consisted of peripheral blood. The origin of the receptors is an elderly woman with active COVID-19.

This clone has more than one count but fewer than ten. The rearrangement joins TRBV16 to TRBJ2-5, with TRBD2 as a possible D gene (7 bases). CDR3 size: 16 residues. Germline CDR1 reads KGHSY; CDR2 reads FQNENV. The V end lost 1 base, the J end lost 4 bases, and 16 bases lay between the germline ends. CDR3 nucleotide sequence: TGTGCCAGCAGCCAATTAGGCCCGGGGGGCCGAGAGACCCAGTACTTC. Translated: CASSQLGPGGRETQYF.

This rearrangement joins TRBV12-3 or TRBV12-4 to TRBJ1-3; TRBD1 might be the D (6 bases). The CDR3 is 13 residues long. V was clipped by 6 bases and J by 4 bases, with 10 bases between them. CDR3 sequence reads: CASRGTRGNTIYF. The CDR3 DNA is TGTGCCAGCAGGGGGACAAGAGGAAACACCATATATTTT.

CDR3: CAISELGAEAFF. Here the CDR3 DNA reads TGTGCCATCAGTGAGCTGGGAGCTGAAGCTTTCTTT. The chain links TRBV10-3 to TRBJ1-1; unclear D gene. V dropped 2 bases and J dropped 6 bases, with 7 bases sitting between them. Germline CDR1 ENHRY, CDR2 SYGVKD. The CDR3 runs to 12 residues.

The chain has TRBV4-1 and TRBJ1-2; TRBD1 is a possible D gene (5 bases). The CDR3 totals 14 residues. V was clipped by 0 bases and J by 4 bases, with 9 bases between them. Germline V gene sequence: CDR1 MGHRA, CDR2 YSYEKL. CDR3 nucleotides: TGCGCCAGCAGCCAAGATGGGGACTTCTATGGCTACACCTTC. Amino acid sequence: CASSQDGDFYGYTF.

The genes are TRBV7-9 and TRBJ2-5; 7 bases are a match to TRBD2. V was pared by 2 bases and J by 4 bases, with 7 bases of the junction left unmatched. This CDR3 comprises 15 residues. The germline V gene has CDR1 SEHNR and CDR2 FQNEAQ (reference sequence). Here the CDR3 reads CASSLRGTGGETQYF. The CDR3, as DNA: TGTGCCAGCAGCTTACGAGGAACGGGAGGAGAGACCCAGTACTTC. Full variable domain (outside the CDR3, taken from reference TRBV7-9 and TRBJ2-5): DTGVSQNPRHKITKRGQNVTFRCDPISEHNRLYWYRQTLGQGPEFLTYFQNEAQLEKSRLLSDRFSAERPKGSFSTLEIQRTEQGDSAMYLCASSLRGTGGETQYFGPGTRLLVL.

The chain recombines TRBV4-3 with TRBJ1-1, with a possible D match to TRBD1 (5 bases). Germline V gene lookup returns CDR1 LGHNA and CDR2 YSLEER. V was pared by 4 bases and J by 4 bases, with 13 bases between. The CDR3 has 14 amino acids. The CDR3 protein is CASSRLSQGTEAFF. Here the CDR3 DNA reads TGCGCCAGCAGCCGATTATCCCAGGGCACTGAAGCTTTCTTT.

V and J are TRBV7-9 and TRBJ1-2, with TRBD1 matching 7 bases. Germline V gene lookup returns CDR1 SEHNR and CDR2 FQNEAQ (reference sequence). CDR3 length: 12 amino acids. Trimming removed 5 bases from V and 8 bases from J; junction bases left unmatched: 5. DNA of the CDR3: TGTGCCAGCAGCACAGGGGAGGAAGGCTACACCTTC. The encoded protein is CASSTGEEGYTF.

The chain employs TRBV6-1 and TRBJ1-5; D call uncertain. The CDR3 runs to 15 residues. From germline, CDR1 is MNHNS and CDR2 SASEGT. Trimming shortened V by 0 bases and J by 3 bases, and 9 bases separated the two germline ends. CDR3 amino acids: CASSEARSYNQPQHF. The CDR3 coding sequence is TGTGCCAGCAGTGAAGCGAGAAGTTACAATCAGCCCCAGCATTTT.

This sequence joins TRBV14 and TRBJ2-7; weak D call: TRBD1 (5 bases). The CDR3 has 13 residues. Deletions cut 4 bases from V and 6 bases from J, with 13 bases between. CDR1 is SGHDN, CDR2 FVKESK, per germline. The DNA for the CDR3 is TGTGCCAGCAGCCTGCAGGGATTGGGCGAGCAGTACTTC. Encoded protein: CASSLQGLGEQYF. The full variable domain, rest sourced from reference TRBV14 and TRBJ2-7, is EAGVTQFPSHSVIEKGQTVTLRCDPISGHDNLYWYRRVMGKEIKFLLHFVKESKQDESGMPNNRFLAERTGGTYSTLKVQPAELEDSGVYFCASSLQGLGEQYFGPGTRLTVT.

The chain carries TRBV14 and TRBJ1-6; D is unclear. Trimming removed 2 bases from V and 7 bases from J, with 6 bases in between. CDR3 length: 13 amino acids. Germline CDR1 reads SGHDN; CDR2 reads FVKESK. CDR3 nucleotides: TGTGCCAGCAGCCAAATCAGAAATTCACCCCTCCACTTT. As protein: CASSQIRNSPLHF.

The chain combines TRBV27 with TRBJ1-5; the D gene is possibly TRBD1 (5 bases). Germline V gene sequence: CDR1 MNHEY, CDR2 SMNVEV (reference sequence). Trimming removed 0 bases from V and 4 bases from J, with 7 bases in between. This CDR3 is built from 14 residues. The CDR3 coding sequence is TGTGCCAGCAGTTTATCTGGGGGGAATCAGCCCCAGCATTTT. Translating gives CASSLSGGNQPQHF.

The genes are TRBV7-9 and TRBJ2-7; the match to TRBD1 covers 8 bases. CDR1 and CDR2 from the germline V gene are SEHNR and FQNEAQ (reference sequence). CDR3 size: 18 residues. V dropped 4 bases and J dropped 2; count of bases not matched to a gene: 16. The CDR3 DNA is TGTGCCAGCAGCTCCCCGCTGTTCAGGACAGGGTACACCTACGAGCAGTACTTC. It codes for CASSSPLFRTGYTYEQYF.

This chain uses TRBV4-3 with TRBJ1-4; 10 nucleotides align to TRBD1. CDR3 length equals 16 residues. The V segment lost 3 bases and the J segment 3 bases; nucleotides outside the gene matches: 4. Germline V lookup: CDR1 LGHNA, CDR2 YSLEER. CDR3 region: CASSHRQGASNEKLFF. DNA of the CDR3: TGCGCCAGCAGCCATAGACAGGGGGCATCTAATGAAAAACTGTTTTTT.

This clone showed up just once. V is TRBV7-2 and J is TRBJ1-1; the D is unclear. Germline CDR1 SGHTA, CDR2 FQGNSA. The CDR3 covers 14 residues. V lost 3 bases and J lost 6, with 14 bases in between. This CDR3 is CASSFETGYAEAFF. The DNA of the CDR3 is TGTGCCAGCAGCTTTGAGACCGGGTACGCTGAAGCTTTCTTT.

This clone has just one count. The chain employs TRBV28 and TRBJ1-2; 8 nucleotides match TRBD1. Germline loops: CDR1 MDHEN, CDR2 SYDVKM. The V gene end was trimmed by 10 bases and the J gene end by 2 bases; junction bases not matched to a gene: 12. This CDR3 is 15 amino acids long. The CDR3 spells CATRVPGQENYGYTF. Written as DNA, the CDR3 is TGTGCCACCAGGGTCCCGGGACAGGAGAACTATGGCTACACCTTC.

This rearrangement joins TRBV6-6 to TRBJ1-3; 7 nucleotides line up with TRBD1. Unmatched junction bases numbered 7, after V lost 6 bases and J lost 2 bases. Germline V gene data show CDR1 as MNHNY and CDR2 as SVGAGI (reference sequence). CDR3 size: 15 residues. The DNA for the CDR3 is TGTGCCAGCAGCCCCCGACAGGGAACTGGAAACACCATATATTTT. Its translation is CASSPRQGTGNTIYF.

The chain joins TRBV7-8 to TRBJ2-5, with 7 bases fitting TRBD2. Germline lookup yields CDR1 SGHVS and CDR2 FQNEAQ. V gave up 5 bases and J gave up 4 bases; unmatched junction bases: 7. CDR3 size: 14 residues. The CDR3 spells CASSPSPGGETQYF. The DNA of the CDR3 is TGTGCCAGCAGCCCATCACCGGGGGGAGAGACCCAGTACTTC. The complete variable domain, with remaining parts taken from reference TRBV7-8 and TRBJ2-5, reads GAGVSQSPRYKVAKRGQDVALRCDPISGHVSLFWYQQALGQGPEFLTYFQNEAQLDKSGLPSDRFFAERPEGSVSTLKIQRTQQEDSAVYLCASSPSPGGETQYFGPGTRLLVL.

The V gene is TRBV5-1, the J gene TRBJ2-3, with TRBD1 matching over 10 bases. CDR1 SGHRS and CDR2 YFSETQ come from the germline V gene. The CDR3 contains 14 residues. V was pared by 4 bases and J by 5 bases, with 4 bases of the junction left unmatched. CDR3 loop: CASSLDRGLDTQYF. The CDR3 region has the DNA TGCGCCAGCAGCCTCGACAGGGGGCTAGATACGCAGTATTTT. The complete variable domain, with remaining parts taken from reference TRBV5-1 and TRBJ2-3, reads KAGVTQTPRYLIKTRGQQVTLSCSPISGHRSVSWYQQTPGQGLQFLFEYFSETQRNKGNFPGRFSGRQFSNSRSEMNVSTLELGDSALYLCASSLDRGLDTQYFGPGTRLTVL.